The rows below give T cell receptor beta chains drawn from one sample of a study of OX40 agonist ivuxolimab in advanced cancers. The data were produced by immunoSEQ multiplex PCR, yet TCRdb's version contains in-frame clones alone and is incomplete. The repertoire holds some 67,000 clones, with over 75% as singletons. The source material was CD4+ or CD8+ T cells sorted from blood, sampled in a trial of the OX40 agonist ivuxolimab. These receptors were obtained from an adult with an advanced solid tumor such as melanoma, head and neck, liver or kidney cancer. The CDR3 runs from the conserved cysteine through the conserved F or W. A D gene is named only where the DNA matches it firmly. Only part of the rows carry a size: once, few, many, or a class if the clone is expanded.

d_gene: .
abundance: .
j_gene: TRBJ2-2
v_gene: TRBV27
CDR3aa: CASSSGTAELFF
CDR3nt: TGTGCCAGCAGTTCTGGGACCGCCGAGCTGTTTTTT

d_gene: TRBD2
abundance: .
j_gene: TRBJ2-7
v_gene: TRBV14
CDR3aa: CASSRPQAGGQYF
CDR3nt: TGTGCCAGCAGCCGACCCCAGGCGGGGGGGCAGTACTTC

d_gene: TRBD1
abundance: .
j_gene: TRBJ2-1
v_gene: TRBV5-1
CDR3aa: CASSLTGQYNEQFF
CDR3nt: TGCGCCAGCAGCCTGACAGGGCAGTACAATGAGCAGTTCTTC

d_gene: .
abundance: once
j_gene: TRBJ2-2
v_gene: TRBV7-3
CDR3aa: CASSLSPRQALTGELFF
CDR3nt: TGTGCCAGCAGCTTAAGTCCCAGACAAGCCCTCACCGGGGAGCTGTTTTTT

d_gene: .
abundance: once
j_gene: TRBJ2-1
v_gene: TRBV27
CDR3aa: CASSLSVRELSNEQFF
CDR3nt: TGTGCCAGCAGTTTATCGGTTCGGGAATTATCGAATGAGCAGTTCTTC

d_gene: TRBD1
abundance: .
j_gene: TRBJ2-7
v_gene: TRBV7-7
CDR3aa: CASSLGTGGSEQYF
CDR3nt: TGTGCCAGCAGCTTGGGGACAGGGGGGTCCGAGCAGTACTTC

d_gene: .
abundance: .
j_gene: TRBJ2-2
v_gene: TRBV19
CDR3aa: CASSIDRGQSTGELFF
CDR3nt: TGTGCCAGTAGTATAGATCGGGGACAATCCACCGGGGAGCTGTTTTTT

d_gene: .
abundance: .
j_gene: TRBJ2-4
v_gene: TRBV19
CDR3aa: CASSIGGIKNIQYF
CDR3nt: TGTGCCAGTAGTATCGGGGGAATAAAAAACATTCAGTACTTC

d_gene: TRBD2
abundance: .
j_gene: TRBJ2-1
v_gene: TRBV7-6
CDR3aa: CASSLAAGGFDNEQFF
CDR3nt: TGTGCCAGCAGCTTAGCCGCCGGGGGGTTCGACAATGAGCAGTTCTTC

d_gene: TRBD2
abundance: .
j_gene: TRBJ2-1
v_gene: TRBV11-3
CDR3aa: CASSLGGGLATDEQFF
CDR3nt: TGTGCCAGCAGCTTAGGGGGAGGGCTAGCGACCGATGAGCAGTTCTTC

d_gene: .
abundance: .
j_gene: TRBJ1-5
v_gene: TRBV28
CDR3aa: CASSLFVGVGNQPQHF
CDR3nt: TGTGCCAGCAGTTTATTTGTAGGGGTGGGCAATCAGCCCCAGCATTTT

d_gene: TRBD1
abundance: .
j_gene: TRBJ2-5
v_gene: TRBV18
CDR3aa: CASSPQTGGETQYF
CDR3nt: TGTGCCAGCTCACCACAGACAGGGGGAGAGACCCAGTACTTC

d_gene: .
abundance: .
j_gene: TRBJ2-5
v_gene: TRBV27
CDR3aa: CASSFRRQETQYF
CDR3nt: TGTGCCAGCAGTTTTCGTCGGCAAGAGACCCAGTACTTC

d_gene: .
abundance: .
j_gene: TRBJ1-1
v_gene: TRBV11-3
CDR3aa: CASSQYTEAFF
CDR3nt: TGTGCCAGCAGCCAATACACTGAAGCTTTCTTT

d_gene: .
abundance: .
j_gene: TRBJ2-1
v_gene: TRBV19
CDR3aa: CASSITGSGQAIGMNEQFF
CDR3nt: TGTGCCAGTAGTATAACGGGTAGCGGACAAGCTATCGGGATGAATGAGCAGTTCTTC

d_gene: TRBD2
abundance: .
j_gene: TRBJ2-3
v_gene: TRBV19
CDR3aa: CASSIKNIQRGPTDTQYF
CDR3nt: TGTGCCAGTAGTATTAAAAATATCCAGCGGGGCCCCACAGATACGCAGTATTTT

d_gene: .
abundance: .
j_gene: TRBJ2-5
v_gene: TRBV5-1
CDR3aa: CASSLSGGGVAETQYF
CDR3nt: TGCGCCAGCAGCTTGTCAGGTGGGGGCGTAGCGGAGACCCAGTACTTC

d_gene: TRBD2
abundance: .
j_gene: TRBJ2-2
v_gene: TRBV7-8
CDR3aa: CASSSPPRSSGGPLNTGELFF
CDR3nt: TGTGCCAGCAGCTCCCCCCCCCGTTCTAGCGGGGGCCCCTTGAACACCGGGGAGCTGTTTTTT

d_gene: TRBD2
abundance: .
j_gene: TRBJ2-1
v_gene: TRBV7-6
CDR3aa: CASSLEGTSYNEQFF
CDR3nt: TGTGCCAGCAGCTTAGAAGGGACTAGCTACAATGAGCAGTTCTTC

d_gene: TRBD2
abundance: .
j_gene: TRBJ2-7
v_gene: TRBV27
CDR3aa: CASSRGSAGLASEQYF
CDR3nt: TGTGCCAGCAGTCGGGGCTCAGCGGGGTTGGCGAGCGAGCAGTACTTC

d_gene: .
abundance: .
j_gene: TRBJ2-2
v_gene: TRBV18
CDR3aa: CASSPGTMNTGELFF
CDR3nt: TGTGCCAGCTCACCTGGGACGATGAACACCGGGGAGCTGTTTTTT

d_gene: .
abundance: .
j_gene: TRBJ1-1
v_gene: TRBV21-1
CDR3aa: CASSNGRTRPLNTEAFF
CDR3nt: TGTGCCAGCAGCAATGGGAGGACTCGTCCCCTGAACACTGAAGCTTTCTTT

d_gene: .
abundance: .
j_gene: TRBJ1-1
v_gene: TRBV5-1
CDR3aa: CASSLGDAREGTEAFF
CDR3nt: TGCGCCAGCAGCTTGGGGGACGCACGGGAGGGCACTGAAGCTTTCTTT

d_gene: TRBD2
abundance: few
j_gene: TRBJ2-1
v_gene: TRBV9
CDR3aa: CASSPQQGGGPIEQFF
CDR3nt: TGTGCCAGCAGCCCTCAGCAGGGCGGGGGGCCTATTGAGCAGTTCTTC

d_gene: TRBD2
abundance: .
j_gene: TRBJ2-5
v_gene: TRBV6-5
CDR3aa: CASSYSGGTQETQYF
CDR3nt: TGTGCCAGCAGTTACTCGGGAGGGACCCAAGAGACCCAGTACTTC

d_gene: TRBD1
abundance: few
j_gene: TRBJ2-3
v_gene: TRBV7-7
CDR3aa: CASSRWSGTGAPDTQYF
CDR3nt: TGTGCTAGCAGTCGCTGGTCCGGGACAGGGGCTCCAGATACGCAGTATTTT

d_gene: .
abundance: few
j_gene: TRBJ2-2
v_gene: TRBV28
CDR3aa: CASSWAWLTGELFF
CDR3nt: TGTGCCAGCAGTTGGGCATGGCTAACCGGGGAGCTGTTTTTT

d_gene: .
abundance: .
j_gene: TRBJ1-5
v_gene: TRBV7-8
CDR3aa: CASSPVESNQPQHF
CDR3nt: TGTGCCAGCAGCCCGGTTGAGAGCAATCAGCCCCAGCATTTT

d_gene: TRBD1
abundance: .
j_gene: TRBJ2-3
v_gene: TRBV6-5
CDR3aa: CASSSDRDPTDTQYF
CDR3nt: TGTGCCAGCAGTTCGGACAGGGACCCCACAGATACGCAGTATTTT

d_gene: .
abundance: .
j_gene: TRBJ1-3
v_gene: TRBV28
CDR3aa: CASSRPESGNTIYF
CDR3nt: TGTGCCAGCAGCAGGCCAGAATCTGGAAACACCATATATTTT

d_gene: .
abundance: few
j_gene: TRBJ2-2
v_gene: TRBV7-9
CDR3aa: CASSLGQGRNTGELFF
CDR3nt: TGTGCCAGCAGCTTAGGGCAGGGGCGGAACACCGGGGAGCTGTTTTTT

d_gene: .
abundance: .
j_gene: TRBJ1-3
v_gene: TRBV7-3
CDR3aa: CASSPSTGSGNTIYF
CDR3nt: TGTGCCAGCAGCCCGAGTACAGGATCTGGAAACACCATATATTTT

d_gene: TRBD1
abundance: .
j_gene: TRBJ1-4
v_gene: TRBV28
CDR3aa: CASNSGGVGEKLFF
CDR3nt: TGTGCCAGCAATTCAGGGGGCGTGGGAGAAAAACTGTTTTTT

d_gene: .
abundance: few
j_gene: TRBJ1-1
v_gene: TRBV2
CDR3aa: CASIVLTASEAFF
CDR3nt: TGTGCCAGCATAGTACTTACAGCTTCTGAAGCTTTCTTT

d_gene: TRBD1
abundance: .
j_gene: TRBJ2-5
v_gene: TRBV7-9
CDR3aa: CASSVGQGVLETQYF
CDR3nt: TGTGCCAGCAGCGTCGGACAGGGGGTATTAGAGACCCAGTACTTC

d_gene: TRBD2
abundance: .
j_gene: TRBJ2-7
v_gene: TRBV9
CDR3aa: CASSVGLAGSYEQYF
CDR3nt: TGTGCCAGCAGCGTAGGACTAGCAGGATCCTACGAGCAGTACTTC

d_gene: TRBD1
abundance: .
j_gene: TRBJ1-2
v_gene: TRBV7-9
CDR3aa: CASSLAGADRGPF
CDR3nt: TGTGCCAGCAGCTTAGCAGGTGCGGACAGGGGTCCTTTC

d_gene: TRBD2
abundance: .
j_gene: TRBJ2-2
v_gene: TRBV7-9
CDR3aa: CAVLHSYSSGSTGELFF
CDR3nt: TGTGCCGTATTGCACTCTTATTCTAGCGGGAGCACCGGGGAGCTGTTTTTT

d_gene: TRBD1
abundance: .
j_gene: TRBJ2-3
v_gene: TRBV6-6
CDR3aa: CASSPWDSSTDTQYF
CDR3nt: TGTGCCAGCAGTCCTTGGGACAGCAGCACAGATACGCAGTATTTT

d_gene: .
abundance: .
j_gene: TRBJ2-3
v_gene: TRBV27
CDR3aa: CASSFGLSDTQYF
CDR3nt: TGTGCCAGCAGTTTTGGACTGTCGGATACGCAGTATTTT

d_gene: .
abundance: few
j_gene: TRBJ2-7
v_gene: TRBV11-2
CDR3aa: CASSRFRGLDEQYF
CDR3nt: TGTGCCAGCAGCCGGTTTCGGGGACTTGACGAGCAGTACTTC